Shown below are 10 T cell receptor beta chains from a single sample sequenced in a study of early T cells in non-severe SARS-CoV-2 infection. TCRdb ran MiXCR on the 5' RACE reads and lists one entry per CDR3 protein. The sample comprises roughly 35,000 distinct CDR3 sequences, approximately 9.2% of which are singletons, and about 13% rests with the top ten. The sample comprised whole blood. The receptors come from an adult who was a healthcare worker with PCR-confirmed SARS-CoV-2 infection or an uninfected control (not recorded which).

This clonotype was counted many times. CDR3 in DNA: TGTGCCAGCAGCCCTCGCGACAGCTCTGGGGCCAACGTCCTGACTTTC. As protein: CASSPRDSSGANVLTF. The chain uses TRBV11-2 and TRBJ2-6, with TRBD1 as a possible D gene (5 bases). The germline CDR1 and CDR2 sequences are SGHAT and FQNNGV. The CDR3 covers 16 residues. V was pared by 5 bases and J by 0 bases, with 11 bases between.

Many counts were recorded for this clonotype. The chain carries TRBV9 and TRBJ2-7; 8 bases align to TRBD1. J gave up 1 base and V 3 bases, and 6 bases lay outside the gene matches. In germline, CDR1 is SGDLS, CDR2 YYNGEE. CDR3 length: 15 residues. In DNA form, the CDR3 reads TGTGCCAGCAGCGGTGACAGGGGCTTTTCCTACGAGCAGTACTTC. This gives the protein CASSGDRGFSYEQYF.

In its sample, this clonotype was seen many times. The V call is TRBV2, the J call TRBJ1-5, with D possibly TRBD1 on 5 matching bases. This CDR3 is built from 15 residues. Germline-derived CDR1 and CDR2 are SNHLY and FYNNEI. Trimming removed 6 bases from V and 0 bases from J, with 12 bases in between. The CDR3 sequence is CASRVPGHSNQPQHF. The CDR3 bases are TGTGCCAGCAGGGTGCCCGGACATAGCAATCAGCCCCAGCATTTT.

There are many counts of this clonotype. This CDR3 is CAISGREGRVNTGELFF. The CDR3 DNA reads as TGTGCCATCAGCGGAAGAGAGGGCAGAGTAAACACCGGGGAGCTGTTTTTT. The chain recombines TRBV10-3 with TRBJ2-2, with D possibly matching TRBD2 (5 bases). This CDR3 has 17 residues. The V and J ends lost 6 bases and 2 bases respectively, with 19 bases between them. Per germline, CDR1 ENHRY and CDR2 SYGVKD.

This clonotype has a count of ten or more. The chain joins TRBV5-1 to TRBJ2-7; D perhaps matches TRBD2 (5 bases). The germline V gene encodes CDR1 SGHRS and CDR2 YFSETQ. V lost 8 bases and J lost 0, with 18 bases in between. This CDR3 spans 15 amino acids. CDR3 sequence: CASTRGYGSSYEQYF. Here the CDR3 DNA reads TGCGCCAGTACGAGAGGGTATGGCAGCTCCTACGAGCAGTACTTC.

At least ten counts were recorded for this clonotype. The chain is built from TRBV30 and TRBJ1-5; weak D call: TRBD1 (5 bases). CDR3 length: 14 amino acids. From germline, CDR1 is GTSNPN and CDR2 SVGIG (reference sequence). The V end lost 6 bases, the J end lost 2 bases, and 14 bases lay between the germline ends. CDR3: CACQMGGGNQPQHF. CDR3 coding DNA: TGTGCCTGCCAGATGGGGGGGGGCAATCAGCCCCAGCATTTT.

This clonotype was seen only a few times. V and J are TRBV7-3 and TRBJ1-1, with D hard to call. The V and J ends lost 1 base and 3 bases respectively, with 9 bases between them. CDR3 length equals 14 residues. CDR1 is SGHTA, CDR2 FQGTGA, per germline. CDR3 protein: CASSLRGFDTEAFF. The CDR3 DNA is TGTGCCAGCAGCTTAAGAGGGTTCGACACTGAAGCTTTCTTT.

This clonotype has more than one count but fewer than ten. The chain joins TRBV11-2 to TRBJ2-7; D is possibly TRBD2 (5 bases). This CDR3 is built from 15 residues. The germline V and J ends were trimmed by 6 bases and 1 base, with 16 bases remaining between them. Germline CDR1 reads SGHAT; CDR2 reads FQNNGV. The CDR3 nucleotides are TGTGCCAGCAGACCGGACGGGGTGCGTTCCTACGAGCAGTACTTC. Residues: CASRPDGVRSYEQYF.

The rearrangement joins TRBV7-2 to TRBJ1-2; D remains ambiguous. The CDR3 consists of 14 residues. Germline lookup yields CDR1 SGHTA and CDR2 FQGNSA. The V and J ends lost 3 bases and 1 base respectively, with 9 bases between them. The CDR3 sequence is CASSLRARNYGYTF. CDR3 DNA sequence: TGTGCCAGCAGCTTGCGTGCCCGTAACTATGGCTACACCTTC. The entire variable domain, with the rest obtained from reference TRBV7-2 and TRBJ1-2, is as follows: GAGVSQSPSNKVTEKGKDVELRCDPISGHTALYWYRQSLGQGLEFLIYFQGNSAPDKSGLPSDRFSAERTGGSVSTLTIQRTQQEDSAVYLCASSLRARNYGYTFGSGTRLTVV.

The CDR3 loop reads CASSFAHTDTQYF. The DNA of the CDR3 is TGTGCCAGCAGCTTCGCTCACACAGATACGCAGTATTTT. The V gene is TRBV7-2, the J gene TRBJ2-3; no firm D call. This CDR3 region has 13 residues. Germline V gene data show CDR1 as SGHTA and CDR2 as FQGNSA. The V end lost 3 bases, the J end lost 2 bases, and 6 bases lay between the germline ends.